Each of the 27 T cell receptor beta chains below was sequenced from the same sample in a study of T cell changes during pregnancy in multiple sclerosis. Libraries were prepared by immunoSEQ multiplex PCR; TCRdb keeps only in-frame clonotypes and omits some of them. The sample holds tens of thousands of clones, around 92% seen once. Sequencing used CD8+ T cells from peripheral blood mononuclear cells, obtained in the second trimester of pregnancy. The receptors stem from a female donor with multiple sclerosis, enrolled in a pregnancy study.

The chain recombines TRBV11-3 with TRBJ2-3; 10 bases line up with TRBD2. V lost 6 bases and J lost 4; bases outside the gene matches: 4. The CDR3 contains 14 residues. From germline, CDR1 is SGHNT and CDR2 YENEEA. DNA of the CDR3: TGTGCCAGCAGTCTAGCGGGAGAAGCAGATACGCAGTATTTT. It codes for CASSLAGEADTQYF. Together with reference TRBV11-3 and TRBJ2-3, the CDR3 gives the full variable domain: EAGVVQSPRYKIIEKKQPVAFWCNPISGHNTLYWYLQNLGQGPELLIRYENEEAVDDSQLPKDRFSAERLKGVDSTLKIQPAELGDSAVYLCASSLAGEADTQYFGPGTRLTVL.

The chain employs TRBV30 and TRBJ2-2; 11 nucleotides agree with TRBD2. There are 15 residues in the CDR3. The germline V gene has CDR1 GTSNPN and CDR2 SVGIG (reference sequence). The V segment lost 4 bases and the J segment 7 bases; nucleotides outside the gene matches: 8. CDR3 region: CAWILAGGPGGELFF. The DNA of the CDR3 is TGTGCCTGGATATTAGCGGGGGGGCCGGGCGGGGAGCTGTTTTTT. The full variable domain, in which reference TRBV30 and TRBJ2-2 provide the parts outside the CDR3, is SQTIHQWPATLVQPVGSPLSLECTVEGTSNPNLYWYRQAAGRGLQLLFYSVGIGQISSEVPQNLSASRPQDRQFILSSKKLLLSDSGFYLCAWILAGGPGGELFFGEGSRLTVL.

This clone was recorded only once. V is TRBV5-6 and J is TRBJ1-2; 7 bases are shared with TRBD1. V lost 1 base, J lost 10 bases, and 13 bases stayed unmatched. The CDR3 runs to 15 residues. Per germline, CDR1 SGHDT and CDR2 YYEEEE. For the CDR3, the DNA is TGTGCCAGCAGCTTGAAAGACAGGGTCGGCCCACTCTACACCTTC. Translation gives CASSLKDRVGPLYTF.

The gene calls are TRBV4-2 and TRBJ1-1, with TRBD1 as a possible D gene (6 bases). V lost 0 bases, J lost 4 bases, and 12 bases lay in between. The CDR3 runs to 15 residues. Germline V CDR1 and CDR2: LGHNA, YNFKEQ. In nucleotides, the CDR3 is TGTGCCAGCAGCCAAGATAGGAGGGGGGGCACTGAAGCTTTCTTT. This encodes CASSQDRRGGTEAFF.

The chain is built from TRBV28 and TRBJ1-1; TRBD1 aligns across 8 bases. The CDR3 totals 14 residues. V lost 6 bases and J lost 1; bases outside the gene matches: 4. Per germline, CDR1 MDHEN and CDR2 SYDVKM. CDR3 protein: CASRDRVQNTEAFF. The CDR3 coding sequence is TGTGCCAGCAGGGACAGGGTCCAGAACACTGAAGCTTTCTTT. The variable domain in full, completed from reference TRBV28 and TRBJ1-1, reads DVKVTQSSRYLVKRTGEKVFLECVQDMDHENMFWYRQDPGLGLRLIYFSYDVKMKEKGDIPEGYSVSREKKERFSLILESASTNQTSMYLCASRDRVQNTEAFFGQGTRLTVV.

V and J are TRBV5-6 and TRBJ2-1; 12 bases agree with TRBD2. This CDR3 comprises 16 residues. J was trimmed by 9 bases and V by 0 bases; bases with no gene match: 7. The germline gives CDR1 SGHDT, CDR2 YYEEEE. CDR3 protein: CASSLALAGGFGEQFF. The CDR3 bases are TGTGCCAGCAGCTTGGCTCTAGCGGGAGGGTTTGGTGAGCAGTTCTTC.

The chain has TRBV6-6 and TRBJ1-5, with D tentatively TRBD1 (6 bases). The germline V gene encodes CDR1 MNHNY and CDR2 SVGAGI (reference sequence). There are 16 residues in the CDR3. Trimming removed 7 bases at V and 3 bases at J, with 19 bases between. In DNA form, the CDR3 reads TGTGCCAGCACCCAGTCCGGGACATCTCACAATCAGCCCCAGCATTTT. Amino acid sequence: CASTQSGTSHNQPQHF.

The chain combines TRBV7-9 with TRBJ1-1; D gene uncertain. V was clipped by 2 bases and J by 3 bases, with 7 bases between them. This CDR3 spans 13 amino acids. Germline CDR1 and CDR2: SEHNR and FQNEAQ (reference sequence). CDR3 DNA sequence: TGTGCCAGCAGCTTACGCGGGGACACTGAAGCTTTCTTT. It specifies CASSLRGDTEAFF. Full variable domain (outside the CDR3, taken from reference TRBV7-9 and TRBJ1-1): DTGVSQNPRHKITKRGQNVTFRCDPISEHNRLYWYRQTLGQGPEFLTYFQNEAQLEKSRLLSDRFSAERPKGSFSTLEIQRTEQGDSAMYLCASSLRGDTEAFFGQGTRLTVV.

This sequence joins TRBV21-1 and TRBJ2-7; the DNA was not compared with TRBD1, the D call given in the table. TRBV21-1 is a recognized pseudogene. The CDR3 totals 14 residues. The CDR3 sequence: CASSKRRRGYEQYF. As DNA, the CDR3 is TGTGCCAGCAGCAAACGTAGAAGGGGATACGAGCAGTACTTC.

The chain uses TRBV27 and TRBJ2-7, with no clear D. This CDR3 region has 13 residues. Germline-derived CDR1 and CDR2 are MNHEY and SMNVEV (reference sequence). Trimming took 3 bases from V and 6 from J, leaving 12 bases between them. The CDR3 loop is CASSFGQSSEQYF. The DNA for the CDR3 is TGTGCCAGCAGTTTTGGTCAGTCATCCGAGCAGTACTTC.

Written as DNA, the CDR3 is TGTGCCAGCAGTTACTCACTTGCTAGCGGGGGAGAGCTGTTTTTT. It codes for CASSYSLASGGELFF. The V gene is TRBV6-6, the J gene TRBJ2-2, with 10 positions matching TRBD2. The germline V gene has CDR1 MNHNY and CDR2 SVGAGI (reference sequence). V was pared by 0 bases and J by 11 bases, with 6 bases of the junction left unmatched. The CDR3 is made up of 15 amino acids.

This sequence joins TRBV29-1 and TRBJ1-2; 7 positions match TRBD1. CDR3 size: 13 residues. Trimming cost V 6 bases and J 0 bases; bases outside gene matches: 4. Germline lookup yields CDR1 SQVTM and CDR2 ANQGSEA. CDR3 protein: CSVIGGPNYGYTF. CDR3 nucleotides: TGCAGCGTGATAGGGGGCCCTAACTATGGCTACACCTTC.

This rearrangement joins TRBV5-5 to TRBJ2-5, with D perhaps TRBD2 (5 bases). V shed 1 base and J shed 7 bases, with 11 bases lying between them. CDR1 is SGHKS, CDR2 YYEKEE, per germline (reference sequence). CDR3 length: 13 amino acids. In DNA, the CDR3 is TGTGCCAGCAGCTTGCTCACCGCGGGGACCCAGTACTTC. It yields the protein CASSLLTAGTQYF.

This clone was seen only once. The J gene is TRBJ2-1, the V gene TRBV19; TRBD2 matches 7 bases. Looked up from germline, CDR1 is LNHDA and CDR2 is SQIVND (reference sequence). The CDR3 is made up of 16 amino acids. Germline trimming cut 6 bases from V and 4 bases from J; bases unmatched to any gene: 12. The CDR3 DNA follows: TGTGCCAGTAGGTCCGGCACAGCGGGGTTTTACAATGAGCAGTTCTTC. This encodes CASRSGTAGFYNEQFF.

The gene calls are TRBV27 and TRBJ1-2; no reliable D call. CDR3 length equals 16 residues. V was shortened by 2 bases and J by 2 bases, with 15 bases between the two germline ends. CDR1 MNHEY and CDR2 SMNVEV come from the germline V gene (reference sequence). The CDR3 loop is CASSLISGAANYGYTF. The CDR3 DNA is TGTGCCAGCAGTTTAATTTCCGGCGCGGCGAACTATGGCTACACCTTC.

The gene calls are TRBV27 and TRBJ1-1; TRBD1 aligns across 8 bases. The V gene end was trimmed by 5 bases and the J gene end by 5 bases; junction bases not matched to a gene: 4. The CDR3 totals 13 residues. The V gene's germline CDR1 is MNHEY and CDR2 SMNVEV (reference sequence). CDR3 residues: CASSRTGRTEAFF. CDR3 DNA sequence: TGTGCCAGCAGTAGGACAGGGCGGACTGAAGCTTTCTTT.

This clone was seen only a few times. This sequence joins TRBV30 and TRBJ1-1; tentative D call: TRBD1 (5 bases). The CDR3 sequence is 12 residues long. Germline CDR1 GTSNPN, CDR2 SVGIG (reference sequence). The V and J ends lost 3 bases and 4 bases respectively, with 9 bases between them. As DNA, the CDR3 is TGTGCCTGGAGCTGGGGCGGCACTGAAGCTTTCTTT. Its protein product is CAWSWGGTEAFF.

The chain couples TRBV19 to TRBJ2-2, with TRBD2 matching over 7 bases. The germline V gene encodes CDR1 LNHDA and CDR2 SQIVND (reference sequence). This CDR3 is built from 16 residues. Trimming at V came to 8 bases and at J to 1 base, leaving 10 bases not matched to a gene. CDR3 residues: CASGKGRVKNTGELFF. CDR3 bases: TGTGCCAGTGGGAAAGGGAGGGTCAAGAACACCGGGGAGCTGTTTTTT.

V gene TRBV6-5 combines with J gene TRBJ2-1; 9 bases agree with TRBD1. The germline gives CDR1 MNHEY, CDR2 SVGAGI. The length of the CDR3 is 14 residues. The V gene end was trimmed by 6 bases and the J gene end by 4 bases; junction bases not matched to a gene: 4. CDR3 DNA: TGTGCCAGCAGCCAGGGACAGGGTTACAATGAGCAGTTCTTC. It specifies CASSQGQGYNEQFF.

This chain uses TRBV5-4 with TRBJ2-1; TRBD2 agrees at 9 bases. V lost 2 bases and J lost 8; bases outside the gene matches: 5. CDR3 length: 14 amino acids. Germline V gives CDR1 SGHNT, CDR2 YYREEE (reference sequence). CDR3 sequence (DNA): TGTGCCAGCAGCTTAGCGGGAGGTCGCGATGAGCAGTTCTTC. Its protein is CASSLAGGRDEQFF.

The chain is built from TRBV7-6 and TRBJ2-1; 9 positions agree with TRBD2. The V gene's germline CDR1 is SGHVS and CDR2 FNYEAQ. V lost 4 bases, J lost 4 bases, and 2 bases stayed unmatched. The CDR3 length is 14 residues. CDR3 region: CASSSSGDYNEQFF. CDR3 sequence (DNA): TGTGCCAGCAGCTCTAGCGGGGATTACAATGAGCAGTTCTTC.

This chain links TRBV2 with TRBJ2-7, with TRBD1 matching over 7 bases. The CDR3 has 18 residues. Germline V gives CDR1 SNHLY, CDR2 FYNNEI. Trimming cost V 2 bases and J 3 bases; bases outside gene matches: 16. The CDR3 DNA is TGTGCCAGCAGTGAAACCCACGGTCCGACAGGGAGTTTCTACGAGCAGTACTTC. Its translation: CASSETHGPTGSFYEQYF.

The chain combines TRBV18 with TRBJ2-7; D is possibly TRBD2 (5 bases). CDR3 size: 14 residues. V lost 5 bases and J 3 bases, leaving 14 bases between the germline ends. CDR1 and CDR2 from the germline V gene are KGHSH and LQKENI. CDR3 DNA: TGTGCCAGCTCAACGGACTCATTCCACTACGAGCAGTACTTC. Translated: CASSTDSFHYEQYF. Full variable domain (remainder filled in from reference TRBV18 and TRBJ2-7): NAGVMQNPRHLVRRRGQEARLRCSPMKGHSHVYWYRQLPEEGLKFMVYLQKENIIDESGMPKERFSAEFPKEGPSILRIQQVVRGDSAAYFCASSTDSFHYEQYFGPGTRLTVT.

This chain joins TRBV19 and TRBJ2-7; 8 bases line up with TRBD1. Germline lookup yields CDR1 LNHDA and CDR2 SQIVND (reference sequence). Trimming cost V 3 bases and J 0 bases; bases outside gene matches: 4. The CDR3 has 15 amino acids. The CDR3 loop is CASSIGQGSSYEQYF. The CDR3 nucleotides read TGTGCCAGTAGTATTGGACAGGGAAGCTCCTACGAGCAGTACTTC. The full variable domain, completed using reference TRBV19 and TRBJ2-7, is DGGITQSPKYLFRKEGQNVTLSCEQNLNHDAMYWYRQDPGQGLRLIYYSQIVNDFQKGDIAEGYSVSREKKESFPLTVTSAQKNPTAFYLCASSIGQGSSYEQYFGPGTRLTVT.

The chain carries TRBV19 and TRBJ1-5; D gene uncertain. Between the trimmed V and J ends, which lost 6 bases and 0 bases, there was a span of 12 bases. The CDR3 sequence is 15 residues long. Per the germline V gene, CDR1 is LNHDA and CDR2 is SQIVND (reference sequence). For the CDR3, the DNA is TGTGCCAGTAGCTTAACAGACTATAGCAATCAGCCCCAGCATTTT. Its protein product is CASSLTDYSNQPQHF. Full variable domain (missing parts from reference TRBV19 and TRBJ1-5): DGGITQSPKYLFRKEGQNVTLSCEQNLNHDAMYWYRQDPGQGLRLIYYSQIVNDFQKGDIAEGYSVSREKKESFPLTVTSAQKNPTAFYLCASSLTDYSNQPQHFGDGTRLSIL.

V gene TRBV6-1 combines with J gene TRBJ2-2; TRBD2 agrees at 8 bases. Germline V gene lookup returns CDR1 MNHNS and CDR2 SASEGT. The V gene end was trimmed by 7 bases and the J gene end by 1 base; junction bases not matched to a gene: 5. This CDR3 is 15 amino acids long. CDR3 protein: CASIPTSENTGELFF. CDR3 nucleotide sequence: TGTGCCAGCATTCCGACTAGCGAGAACACCGGGGAGCTGTTTTTT.

About this clone itself: Other nucleotide sequences from this sample produce the same CDR3. CDR3 loop: CSVEVTDYEQYF. CDR3 nucleotide sequence: TGCAGCGTTGAAGTAACAGATTACGAGCAGTACTTC. This chain connects TRBV29-1 to TRBJ2-7; D is unresolved. Germline assignment: CDR1 SQVTM and CDR2 ANQGSEA. CDR3 length: 12 residues. With 1 base removed from V and 4 bases from J, the gap between germline ends came to 8 bases.